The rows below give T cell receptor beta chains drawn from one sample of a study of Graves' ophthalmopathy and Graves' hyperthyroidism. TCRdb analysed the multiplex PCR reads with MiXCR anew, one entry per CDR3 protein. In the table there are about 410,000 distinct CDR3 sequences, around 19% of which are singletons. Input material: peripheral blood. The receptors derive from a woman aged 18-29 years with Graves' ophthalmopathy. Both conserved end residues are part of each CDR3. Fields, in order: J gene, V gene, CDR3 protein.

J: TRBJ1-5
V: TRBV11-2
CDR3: CASSKRGSGRDQPQHF

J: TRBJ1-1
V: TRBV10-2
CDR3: CASIPGQGLEAFF

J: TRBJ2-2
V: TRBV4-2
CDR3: CASSQRGSNTGELFF

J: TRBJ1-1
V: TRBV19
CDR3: CASSPSAAEAFF

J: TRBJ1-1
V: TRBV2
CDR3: CASRRRAEDVMNTEAFF

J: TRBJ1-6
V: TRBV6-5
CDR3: CASTPTGKNSPLHF

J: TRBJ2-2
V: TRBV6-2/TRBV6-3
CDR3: CASSYSLTSGRIRTGELFF

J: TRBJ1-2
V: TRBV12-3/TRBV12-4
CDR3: CASSLGDRDRANYGYTF

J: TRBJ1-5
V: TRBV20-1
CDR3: CSAREGGTPFWPQHF

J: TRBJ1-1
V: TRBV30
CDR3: CAYLRGTEAFF

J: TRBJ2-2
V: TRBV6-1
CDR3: CASTTGHVTGELFF

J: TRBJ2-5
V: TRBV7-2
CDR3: CASRGRLQETQYF

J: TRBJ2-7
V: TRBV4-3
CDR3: CASSQGGTSYEQYF

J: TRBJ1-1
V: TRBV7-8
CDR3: CASSPNTMNTEAFF

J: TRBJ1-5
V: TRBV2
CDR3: CASSSEGAGNQPQHF

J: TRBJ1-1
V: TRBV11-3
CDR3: CASSLEGTGTEAFF

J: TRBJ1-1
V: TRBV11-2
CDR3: CASSPGRGLNTEAFF

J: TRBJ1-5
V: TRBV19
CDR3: CASTLNRGSNQPQHF

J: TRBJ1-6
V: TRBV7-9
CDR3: CASSLVENSPLHF

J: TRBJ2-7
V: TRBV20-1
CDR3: CSARDQGRGYEQYF

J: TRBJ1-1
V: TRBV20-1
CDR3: CSATQGAGAFF

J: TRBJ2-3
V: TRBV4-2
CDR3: CASSQQSGGGADTQYF

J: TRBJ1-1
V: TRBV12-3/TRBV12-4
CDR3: CASSPDRTGRSEAFF

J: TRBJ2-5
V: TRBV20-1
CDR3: CSAGRLTGGETQYF

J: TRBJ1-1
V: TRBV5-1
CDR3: CASSLVAGGNTEAFF

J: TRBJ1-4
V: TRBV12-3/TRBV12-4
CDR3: CASSLGSRGTGANEKLFF

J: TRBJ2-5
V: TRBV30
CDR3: CAWNGGGKETQYF

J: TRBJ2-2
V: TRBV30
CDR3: CAWRGVAGTGELFF

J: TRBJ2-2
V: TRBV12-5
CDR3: CASGLATTSFGAETGELFF

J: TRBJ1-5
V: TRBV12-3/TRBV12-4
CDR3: CASSLDSLYQPQHF

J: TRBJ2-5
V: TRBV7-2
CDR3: CASSQRQGRETQYF

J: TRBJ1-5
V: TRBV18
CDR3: CASSPGDRWLSQHF

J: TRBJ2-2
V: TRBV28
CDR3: CASSTLAGGTGELFF

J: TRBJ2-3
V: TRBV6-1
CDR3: CASSLQSTDTQYF

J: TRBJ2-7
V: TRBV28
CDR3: CASSRLPFADEQYF

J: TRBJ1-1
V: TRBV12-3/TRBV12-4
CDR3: CASTEGPSGTEAFF

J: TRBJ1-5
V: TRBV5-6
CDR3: CASRSYGDRSNQPQHF